The present TCR beta chain was sequenced within a study of Ad26.COV2.S vaccination and SARS-CoV-2 variants. Study as a whole: Ad26.COV2.S given intramuscularly, once or twice 56 days apart. Notes on the study in general: Total T cell responses, in the TCR breadth and depth analyses, may have been underestimated. People who got the vaccine or the placebo had similar non-spike TCR breadth.

Treatment defined: roughly 20 received Ad26.COV2.S at low or high dose, single or two shots; 5 received placebo; per-sample allocation not given. Day 63 after the first vaccine or placebo injection was the time point for sampling. Sequenced by immunoSEQ multiplex PCR; TCRdb stores in-frame clones only, minus some. The sample yields about 480,000 clones, roughly 85% seen once. A word on this clone: Its antigen is undetermined.

The V and J ends lost 0 bases and 7 bases, in that order; junction bases with no gene match: 7. This CDR3 region has 17 residues. Germline CDR1 and CDR2: ENHRY and SYGVKD. The chain couples TRBV10-3 to TRBJ2-1, with 12 bases aligning to TRBD2. The sequencing used peripheral blood, collected in a trial of Ad26.COV2.S vaccine versus placebo. The TCR comes from a person between 18 and 60 years old who received the Ad26.COV2.S COVID-19 vaccine or a placebo. CDR3 residues: CAISESIGTSGGNEQFF. Here the CDR3 DNA reads TGTGCCATCAGTGAGTCGATAGGCACTAGCGGGGGGAATGAGCAGTTCTTC.